What follows are 32 T cell receptor beta chains derived from one specimen sequenced in a study of shared clonotypes between healthy human individuals. Sequencing was performed with immunoSEQ multiplex PCR; in TCRdb, only in-frame clones are kept and a portion is missing. Found here are 2,500,000 or so clones, over 85% of them singletons; the top ten hold approximately 0.37%. The sample consisted of naive CD4+ T cells from PBMCs. The sample's subset: CD45RA+ positively selected. These receptors came from a man aged 18 to 30 in good health. Some clones in this sample may be carry-over from other donors' samples.

The gene calls are TRBV19 and TRBJ1-5; D is ambiguous. The germline V gene encodes CDR1 LNHDA and CDR2 SQIVND (reference sequence). There are 14 residues in the CDR3. V was trimmed by 5 bases and J by 7 bases, leaving 15 bases between them. CDR3 nucleotides: TGTGCCAGTAGTTTCGCCCGGGGAGGCCAGCCCCAGCATTTT. It is translated as CASSFARGGQPQHF.

This clone came up once. This chain links TRBV27 with TRBJ1-2; D call uncertain. The germline V gene encodes CDR1 MNHEY and CDR2 SMNVEV (reference sequence). The CDR3 spans 14 residues. Trimming cost V 5 bases and J 3 bases, with 13 bases left between them. CDR3 in amino acids: CASSPGRFHYGYTF. The CDR3 nucleotides read TGTGCCAGCAGTCCCGGACGGTTCCACTATGGCTACACCTTC.

The sample holds one count of this clone. J is TRBJ2-7 and V is TRBV7-8; TRBD2 agrees at 10 bases. With 5 bases clipped from V and 7 bases from J, the junction kept 14 bases outside the gene matches. CDR1 and CDR2 from the germline V gene are SGHVS and FQNEAQ. The CDR3 totals 16 residues. Here the CDR3 DNA reads TGTGCCAGCAGCACCACGGGCCTAGCGGGAGTAAATGAGCAGTACTTC. As protein: CASSTTGLAGVNEQYF.

A word on this clone: This sample includes further DNA sequences coding for the same CDR3. CDR3 amino acids: CASSELGGYGYTF. The CDR3 bases are TGTGCCAGCAGTGAATTGGGGGGCTATGGCTACACCTTC. The V call is TRBV25-1, the J call TRBJ1-2; weak D call: TRBD1 (5 bases). Deletions cut 1 base from V and 4 bases from J, with 7 bases between. The CDR3 consists of 13 residues. Germline V gene lookup returns CDR1 MGHDK and CDR2 SYGVNS.

The rearrangement links TRBV30 to TRBJ2-7; TRBD2 aligns across 8 bases. The V gene end was trimmed by 1 base and the J gene end by 3 bases; junction bases not matched to a gene: 14. This CDR3 contains 17 residues. CDR1 GTSNPN and CDR2 SVGIG come from the germline V gene (reference sequence). Here the CDR3 reads CAWSASRGSGRIYEQYF. Here the CDR3 DNA reads TGTGCCTGGAGTGCGTCTCGGGGCAGCGGGAGAATCTACGAGCAGTACTTC.

J is TRBJ2-7 and V is TRBV9; D is perhaps TRBD2 (5 bases). CDR1 SGDLS and CDR2 YYNGEE come from the germline V gene. V was cut by 4 bases and J by 6 bases, with 17 bases left in between. The CDR3 contains 14 residues. CDR3 in amino acids: CASSLEVRGSEQYF. CDR3 DNA sequence: TGTGCCAGCAGCTTAGAAGTCCGGGGATCCGAGCAGTACTTC.

The chain joins TRBV9 to TRBJ2-1; TRBD2 might be the D (6 bases). This CDR3 comprises 15 residues. CDR1 is SGDLS, CDR2 YYNGEE, per germline. V was clipped by 0 bases and J by 8 bases, with 15 bases between them. CDR3 protein: CASSVVTGRSYEQFF. The CDR3, as DNA: TGTGCCAGCAGCGTAGTAACGGGGAGGTCCTATGAGCAGTTCTTC.

This chain connects TRBV18 to TRBJ1-1; D is uncertain. Trimming shortened V by 1 base and J by 2 bases, and 11 bases separated the two germline ends. This CDR3 comprises 15 residues. Germline CDR1 is KGHSH and CDR2 is LQKENI. CDR3 amino acids: CASSPLNGVNTEAFF. In DNA, the CDR3 is TGTGCCAGCTCACCACTTAACGGGGTTAACACTGAAGCTTTCTTT.

About this clone itself: Other DNA sequences in this sample translate to the same CDR3. The chain links TRBV5-1 to TRBJ1-3; D ambiguous. The V gene's germline CDR1 is SGHRS and CDR2 YFSETQ. The CDR3 is 15 residues long. Between the trimmed V and J ends, which lost 0 bases and 0 bases, there was a span of 7 bases. The CDR3 sequence: CASSLGALSGNTIYF. In DNA, the CDR3 is TGCGCCAGCAGCTTGGGAGCCCTCTCTGGAAACACCATATATTTT.

J is TRBJ2-2 and V is TRBV6-1, with 8 bases that match TRBD1. The junction had 8 bases not matched to a gene; V was cut back by 8 bases and J by 6 bases. This CDR3 spans 14 amino acids. CDR1 and CDR2 from the germline V gene are MNHNS and SASEGT. The CDR3 nucleotides are TGTGCCAGCGATTGGACAGGGTTTTCCGGGGAGCTGTTTTTT. It translates to CASDWTGFSGELFF.

The rearrangement links TRBV7-9 to TRBJ2-1; 13 bases map to TRBD2. The J segment lost 8 bases and the V segment lost 5 bases, leaving 6 bases of the junction unmatched. Germline V gene data show CDR1 as SEHNR and CDR2 as FQNEAQ (reference sequence). The CDR3 sequence is 15 residues long. CDR3 in amino acids: CASSPATSGRHEQFF. The CDR3 DNA follows: TGTGCCAGCAGCCCAGCGACTAGCGGGAGGCATGAGCAGTTCTTC. Using reference TRBV7-9 and TRBJ2-1 for the parts outside the CDR3, the full variable domain is DTGVSQNPRHKITKRGQNVTFRCDPISEHNRLYWYRQTLGQGPEFLTYFQNEAQLEKSRLLSDRFSAERPKGSFSTLEIQRTEQGDSAMYLCASSPATSGRHEQFFGPGTRLTVL.

This rearrangement joins TRBV2 to TRBJ2-5; D is possibly TRBD2 (5 bases). The CDR3 totals 12 residues. CDR1 and CDR2 from the germline V gene are SNHLY and FYNNEI. The ends were cut back, 6 bases at V and 4 bases at J, with 9 bases in the middle. CDR3 loop: CASSLRGETQYF. The CDR3 DNA is TGTGCCAGCAGCCTACGGGGAGAGACCCAGTACTTC.

V usage is TRBV27 and J usage is TRBJ2-7, with D unclear. The length of the CDR3 is 13 residues. Germline CDR1 is MNHEY and CDR2 is SMNVEV (reference sequence). V dropped 3 bases and J dropped 4 bases, with 10 bases sitting between them. The CDR3 nucleotides read TGTGCCAGCAGTTTTATCTCCCCTTACGAGCAGTACTTC. This translates into CASSFISPYEQYF.

The chain carries TRBV4-3 and TRBJ2-3; unclear D gene. The CDR3 is 19 residues long. Germline V gene sequence: CDR1 LGHNA, CDR2 YSLEER. Trimming stripped 2 bases from V and 2 bases from J, with 23 bases between. The CDR3 here is CASSQWSMGSDKNTDTQYF. DNA for the CDR3: TGCGCCAGCAGCCAATGGTCGATGGGCTCCGATAAAAACACAGATACGCAGTATTTT.

This chain uses TRBV28 with TRBJ2-2; the D gene is possibly TRBD2 (5 bases). Trimming took off 2 bases at V and 7 bases at J, with 8 bases between the two ends. CDR1 and CDR2 from the germline V gene are MDHEN and SYDVKM. The CDR3 contains 13 residues. CDR3 amino acids: CASSLTGFGELFF. As DNA, the CDR3 is TGTGCCAGCAGTTTAACGGGGTTCGGGGAGCTGTTTTTT.

The rearrangement joins TRBV7-3 to TRBJ1-2, with 8 positions matching TRBD1. J lost 9 bases, V lost 5 bases, and 14 bases had no gene match. CDR1 SGHTA and CDR2 FQGTGA come from the germline V gene. The CDR3 is 15 amino acids. Here the CDR3 reads CASSQNPGQGMSYTF. Written as DNA, the CDR3 is TGTGCCAGCAGCCAAAACCCCGGACAGGGTATGAGCTACACCTTC.

Concerning this clone: A junction end diverges from the germline sequence, so it may reflect a read error. Other DNA sequences in this specimen translate into the identical CDR3. This chain connects TRBV5-4 to TRBJ1-2; perhaps TRBD1 as D (6 bases). Germline loops: CDR1 SGHNT, CDR2 YYREEE (reference sequence). The CDR3 consists of 15 residues. The CDR3 reads CASSPEGDRVYGYTF. The CDR3 DNA follows: TGTGCCAGCAGCCCGGAGGGGGATCGGGTCTATGGTTACACCTTC.

The chain uses TRBV6-5 and TRBJ2-7; 9 bases agree with TRBD1. With V trimmed by 2 bases and J by 3 bases, 5 bases remained unmatched. The CDR3 is made up of 15 amino acids. Germline lookup yields CDR1 MNHEY and CDR2 SVGAGI. The DNA of the CDR3 is TGTGCCAGCAGTTACATTAGGGACAGGGACTACGAGCAGTACTTC. Translating it yields CASSYIRDRDYEQYF.

This chain links TRBV6-1 with TRBJ2-1; D is uncertain. This CDR3 comprises 13 residues. CDR1 and CDR2 (germline): MNHNS, SASEGT. Trimming removed 6 bases from V and 7 bases from J, with 13 bases in between. CDR3 DNA: TGTGCCAGCAGCCACCAGACTTTTAATGAGCAGTTCTTC. It translates to CASSHQTFNEQFF.

This clone appeared a single time. The gene calls are TRBV27 and TRBJ1-1, with TRBD1 identical over 8 bases. Germline assignment: CDR1 MNHEY and CDR2 SMNVEV (reference sequence). The junction had 3 bases not matched to a gene; V was cut back by 6 bases and J by 0 bases. CDR3 size: 14 residues. The CDR3 nucleotides read TGTGCCAGCAGGCGGACAGGGCTGAACACTGAAGCTTTCTTT. Protein product: CASRRTGLNTEAFF.

V usage is TRBV6-1 and J usage is TRBJ1-1, with a tentative D call TRBD1 (6 bases). CDR3 length equals 13 residues. Trimming left V 2 bases short and J 7 bases short, with 11 bases between. CDR1 is MNHNS, CDR2 SASEGT, per germline. The CDR3 region has the DNA TGTGCCAGCAGTGAATGGCGAGGGGGTGAAGCTTTCTTT. Residues: CASSEWRGGEAFF.

In this sample, this clone turned up once. The V gene is TRBV7-2, the J gene TRBJ1-1, with a tentative D call TRBD1 (5 bases). The CDR3 is made up of 14 amino acids. Germline V gene lookup returns CDR1 SGHTA and CDR2 FQGNSA. Trimming shortened V by 5 bases and J by 3 bases, and 13 bases separated the two germline ends. This CDR3 reads CASSPQWGDTEAFF. The DNA of the CDR3 is TGTGCCAGCAGCCCCCAATGGGGGGACACTGAAGCTTTCTTT.

The V and J genes are TRBV14 and TRBJ2-5; no clear D gene. V dropped 4 bases and J dropped 2 bases, with 5 bases sitting between them. This CDR3 comprises 12 residues. Germline CDR1 SGHDN, CDR2 FVKESK. CDR3 nucleotide sequence: TGTGCCAGCAGCCGCTTTCAAGAGACCCAGTACTTC. This translates into CASSRFQETQYF.

The chain has TRBV28 and TRBJ1-5; TRBD1 agrees at 8 bases. The CDR3 contains 14 residues. V was clipped by 4 bases and J by 9 bases; unmatched bases: 8. From germline, CDR1 is MDHEN and CDR2 SYDVKM. Here the CDR3 reads CASSSGQGLGPQHF. In nucleotides, the CDR3 is TGTGCCAGCAGTTCTGGACAGGGATTAGGGCCCCAGCATTTT.

The chain carries TRBV5-4 and TRBJ2-7; 7 bases line up with TRBD2. The V segment lost 4 bases and the J segment 4 bases; nucleotides outside the gene matches: 14. From germline, CDR1 is SGHNT and CDR2 YYREEE (reference sequence). The CDR3 runs to 16 residues. The CDR3 DNA follows: TGTGCCAGCAGCCAGGGCTCGGCGGGAGTGGGATACGAGCAGTACTTC. Its translation is CASSQGSAGVGYEQYF.

V and J are TRBV5-4 and TRBJ2-2; 9 bases agree with TRBD2. The CDR3 extends over 14 amino acids. The ends lost 4 bases at V and 6 bases at J; junction bases unmatched: 4. The germline V gene encodes CDR1 SGHNT and CDR2 YYREEE (reference sequence). Here the CDR3 DNA reads TGTGCCAGCAGCATGGGACTAGCTCCCGGGGAGCTGTTTTTT. Translated, it gives CASSMGLAPGELFF.

The chain is built from TRBV7-9 and TRBJ2-1; D possibly matches TRBD1 or TRBD2 (5 bases each). Trimming removed 5 bases from V and 2 bases from J, with 22 bases in between. The CDR3 runs 18 residues. CDR1 and CDR2 (germline): SEHNR, FQNEAQ (reference sequence). The CDR3 DNA follows: TGTGCCAGCAGCCCAAAACCGGGAATCAGGGAGACCTACAATGAGCAGTTCTTC. Translated, it gives CASSPKPGIRETYNEQFF.

About this clone: Other DNA sequences from this sample encode an identical CDR3 as well. The V and J genes are TRBV28 and TRBJ1-2; D is unclear. The V end lost 6 bases, the J end lost 5 bases, and 7 bases lay between the germline ends. Looked up from germline, CDR1 is MDHEN and CDR2 is SYDVKM. The CDR3 contains 11 residues. The CDR3 sequence: CASSPGYGYTF. The DNA for the CDR3 is TGTGCCAGCAGCCCGGGATATGGCTACACCTTC.

V and J are TRBV5-1 and TRBJ2-2, with TRBD2 identical over 9 bases. The CDR3 is 16 residues long. J lost 3 bases, V lost 7 bases, and 10 bases had no gene match. Germline-derived CDR1 and CDR2 are SGHRS and YFSETQ. CDR3 region: CASYNSAGGYTGELFF. CDR3 in DNA: TGCGCCAGCTACAACTCGGCGGGAGGGTACACCGGGGAGCTGTTTTTT. The entire variable domain, with the rest obtained from reference TRBV5-1 and TRBJ2-2, is as follows: KAGVTQTPRYLIKTRGQQVTLSCSPISGHRSVSWYQQTPGQGLQFLFEYFSETQRNKGNFPGRFSGRQFSNSRSEMNVSTLELGDSALYLCASYNSAGGYTGELFFGEGSRLTVL.

This clone has more than one count but fewer than ten. The same CDR3 also results from other DNA sequences found in this sample. The rearrangement links TRBV9 to TRBJ1-5; no definite D call. CDR1 SGDLS and CDR2 YYNGEE come from the germline V gene. This CDR3 has 13 residues. Trimming cost V 0 bases and J 3 bases, with 4 bases left between them. The CDR3 reads CASSVDDNQPQHF. CDR3 coding DNA: TGTGCCAGCAGCGTAGACGACAATCAGCCCCAGCATTTT. The entire variable domain, with the rest obtained from reference TRBV9 and TRBJ1-5, is as follows: DSGVTQTPKHLITATGQRVTLRCSPRSGDLSVYWYQQSLDQGLQFLIQYYNGEERAKGNILERFSAQQFPDLHSELNLSSLELGDSALYFCASSVDDNQPQHFGDGTRLSIL.

Here the CDR3 reads CASSLGRVYQETQYF. The CDR3, as DNA: TGTGCCAGCAGCTTAGGGCGGGTGTACCAAGAGACCCAGTACTTC. The chain is built from TRBV11-2 and TRBJ2-5; possible D gene TRBD2, 5 bases. The CDR3 contains 15 residues. Germline V gene lookup returns CDR1 SGHAT and CDR2 FQNNGV. Deletions cut 1 base from V and 0 bases from J, with 9 bases between.

This clone was picked up one time. J is TRBJ2-7 and V is TRBV6-1; 7 positions match TRBD1. V gave up 6 bases and J gave up 6 bases; unmatched junction bases: 8. The CDR3 runs 13 residues. CDR1 is MNHNS, CDR2 SASEGT, per germline. This chain's CDR3 is CASSRQGDGEQYF. The DNA for the CDR3 is TGTGCCAGCAGCCGACAGGGAGACGGCGAGCAGTACTTC.